The 29 T cell receptor beta chains listed next were all sequenced from one sample in a study of T-cell reconstitution after alpha-beta-depleted transplantation in children. The authors prepared the TCRbeta library with unique molecular identifiers. TCRdb re-called the PCR reads with MiXCR, one entry per CDR3 protein. The table shows about 980,000 distinct CDR3 sequences, with about 29% occurring only once. Sequencing was performed on PBMCs, mostly from graft donor cells, taken 360 days after TCRalphabeta/CD19-depleted stem cell transplant. The receptors were sampled from a boy in the first two years of life who had a stem cell transplant for SCID, so the T cells may come from the graft donor.

This clonotype was seen only a few times. The chain joins TRBV5-1 to TRBJ2-3; 15 positions agree with TRBD2. Per germline, CDR1 SGHRS and CDR2 YFSETQ. V lost 2 bases to trimming and J lost 2 bases; unmatched junction nucleotides: 12. The CDR3 length is 20 residues. The DNA for the CDR3 is TGCGCCAGCAGCTTAGAGCCTCCGGGACTAGCGGGGGGCCCCACAGATACGCAGTATTTT. Translated, it gives CASSLEPPGLAGGPTDTQYF. Drawing the rest from reference TRBV5-1 and TRBJ2-3, the complete variable domain is KAGVTQTPRYLIKTRGQQVTLSCSPISGHRSVSWYQQTPGQGLQFLFEYFSETQRNKGNFPGRFSGRQFSNSRSEMNVSTLELGDSALYLCASSLEPPGLAGGPTDTQYFGPGTRLTVL.

Here the CDR3 DNA reads TGTGCCAGCACCCTGCGAGGCAGAATCGCCGGGGAGCTGTTTTTT. Protein product: CASTLRGRIAGELFF. This chain links TRBV7-6 with TRBJ2-2; D unresolved. The V end lost 7 bases, the J end lost 6 bases, and 18 bases lay between the germline ends. The CDR3 length is 15 residues. Germline-derived CDR1 and CDR2 are SGHVS and FNYEAQ.

The chain couples TRBV20-1 to TRBJ2-5, with D unclear. V dropped 4 bases and J dropped 4 bases, with 22 bases sitting between them. The CDR3 totals 16 residues. CDR1 is DFQATT and CDR2 is SNEGSKA in the germline V gene (reference sequence). The chain's CDR3 is CSAMVHRRSKGETQYF. The CDR3 DNA follows: TGCAGTGCTATGGTCCACCGCCGCAGTAAAGGAGAGACCCAGTACTTC.

This clonotype occurred a few times. The gene calls are TRBV9 and TRBJ1-1; D is undetermined. Germline assignment: CDR1 SGDLS and CDR2 YYNGEE. The CDR3 spans 16 residues. The V end was cut by 0 bases, the J end by 4 bases, with 16 bases between. CDR3 loop: CASSVAGGRESTEAFF. The CDR3 DNA sequence: TGTGCCAGCAGCGTAGCGGGCGGGAGGGAAAGCACTGAAGCTTTCTTT.

The chain has TRBV5-1 and TRBJ2-5; 9 bases agree with TRBD2. Germline V CDR1 and CDR2: SGHRS, YFSETQ. The CDR3 runs to 16 residues. The junction had 6 bases not matched to a gene; V was cut back by 1 base and J by 2 bases. The CDR3, as DNA: TGCGCCAGCAGCTTGCGGAGTAGCGGGGGACAAGAGACCCAGTACTTC. It specifies CASSLRSSGGQETQYF.

This rearrangement joins TRBV5-5 to TRBJ1-1; D gene ambiguous. The germline V gene has CDR1 SGHKS and CDR2 YYEKEE (reference sequence). The CDR3 is 15 amino acids. V was cut by 0 bases and J by 1 base, with 10 bases left in between. Written as DNA, the CDR3 is TGTGCCAGCAGCTTGGGACCTGATTGGAACACTGAAGCTTTCTTT. Translating gives CASSLGPDWNTEAFF.

The table lists this clonotype with a few counts. The chain links TRBV25-1 to TRBJ2-3, with TRBD2 matching over 7 bases. From germline, CDR1 is MGHDK and CDR2 SYGVNS. V lost 5 bases, J lost 3 bases, and 11 bases stayed unmatched. CDR3 length: 16 amino acids. The CDR3 sequence: CASSPRGLGGTDTQYF. The CDR3 nucleotides read TGTGCCAGCAGTCCGAGAGGACTAGGTGGGACAGATACGCAGTATTTT.

The sample holds many counts of this clonotype. V and J are TRBV3-1 and TRBJ1-5; a weak D match, TRBD1 (6 bases). Deletions cut 8 bases from V and 6 bases from J, with 14 bases between. The CDR3 spans 13 residues. Germline V lookup: CDR1 LGHDT, CDR2 YNNKEL (reference sequence). For the CDR3, the DNA is TGTGCCAGCGGGCAGGGGATTGCTCAGCCCCAGCATTTT. Amino acids: CASGQGIAQPQHF.

This clonotype was found a few times. This chain joins TRBV12-3 or TRBV12-4 and TRBJ1-1; TRBD1 agrees at 8 bases. The J segment lost 1 base and the V segment lost 3 bases, leaving 7 bases of the junction unmatched. The length of the CDR3 is 16 residues. The CDR3 bases are TGTGCCAGCAGTTTTGGTACTGGACAGGGGAACACTGAAGCTTTCTTT. Its translation is CASSFGTGQGNTEAFF.

CDR3 DNA sequence: TGTGCCTGCACCCAAGAAGGTTTAGGATGGGACACAGATACGCAGTATTTT. It translates to CACTQEGLGWDTDTQYF. V gene TRBV3-1 combines with J gene TRBJ2-3; D gene ambiguous. V was pared by 11 bases and J by 2 bases, with 26 bases between. CDR3 length: 17 residues. Per germline, CDR1 LGHDT and CDR2 YNNKEL (reference sequence).

The chain links TRBV5-1 to TRBJ2-5, with 8 bases lining up with TRBD2. Unmatched junction bases numbered 5, after V lost 2 bases and J lost 2 bases. CDR1 and CDR2 from the germline V gene are SGHRS and YFSETQ. The CDR3 covers 15 residues. The CDR3 DNA is TGCGCCAGCAGCTTCGGAGCGGGGGTTCAAGAGACCCAGTACTTC. Translated, it gives CASSFGAGVQETQYF.

This clonotype was counted at least ten times. This rearrangement joins TRBV6-5 to TRBJ2-7; D is ambiguous. The V and J ends lost 0 bases and 5 bases respectively, with 5 bases between them. Germline assignment: CDR1 MNHEY and CDR2 SVGAGI. The CDR3 extends over 12 amino acids. In nucleotides, the CDR3 is TGTGCCAGCAGTTACTCTGGTGACGAGCAGTACTTC. It codes for CASSYSGDEQYF.

The sample holds a few counts of this clonotype. The chain couples TRBV4-1 to TRBJ2-7; D uncertain. The CDR3 spans 13 residues. V was trimmed by 0 bases and J by 5 bases, leaving 8 bases between them. Germline values: CDR1 MGHRA, CDR2 YSYEKL. The CDR3 DNA sequence: TGCGCCAGCAGCCAAGAGGTACGAAACGAGCAGTACTTC. This gives the protein CASSQEVRNEQYF.

The chain uses TRBV4-2 and TRBJ1-5, with a tentative D call TRBD1 (5 bases). Trimming took off 0 bases at V and 2 bases at J, with 11 bases between the two ends. The CDR3 runs 16 residues. Per the germline V gene, CDR1 is LGHNA and CDR2 is YNFKEQ. CDR3 nucleotide sequence: TGTGCCAGCAGCCAAGATCAGGGAGTTGGCAATCAGCCCCAGCATTTT. Protein: CASSQDQGVGNQPQHF.

J is TRBJ2-3 and V is TRBV20-1; maybe TRBD1 (5 bases). CDR1 DFQATT and CDR2 SNEGSKA come from the germline V gene (reference sequence). The CDR3 extends over 14 amino acids. V lost 6 bases and J 6 bases, leaving 19 bases between the germline ends. CDR3 in DNA: TGCAGTGCGGGAACAGGAGCCCCTGATGATACGCAGTATTTT. Translation gives CSAGTGAPDDTQYF.

In this sample, this clonotype turned up once. This rearrangement joins TRBV6-2 or TRBV6-3 to TRBJ1-2; D unclear. This CDR3 contains 14 residues. V was trimmed by 2 bases and J by 0 bases, leaving 7 bases between them. Germline V gives CDR1 MNHEY, CDR2 SVGEGT. The CDR3 spells CASSYVRSNYGYTF. The CDR3 DNA is TGTGCCAGCAGTTACGTCAGGTCTAACTATGGCTACACCTTC.

V usage is TRBV7-2 and J usage is TRBJ1-4; no firm D call. The CDR3 extends over 14 amino acids. The V and J ends lost 1 base and 3 bases respectively, with 6 bases between them. The V gene's germline CDR1 is SGHTA and CDR2 FQGNSA. The CDR3 protein is CASSLDWANEKLFF. CDR3 bases: TGTGCCAGCAGCTTAGATTGGGCTAATGAAAAACTGTTTTTT.

This clonotype was observed at least ten times. The chain is built from TRBV9 and TRBJ2-2; 9 bases line up with TRBD1. CDR1 and CDR2 from the germline V gene are SGDLS and YYNGEE. The length of the CDR3 is 15 residues. Trimming took 3 bases from V and 5 from J; bases not matched to a gene: 5. The CDR3: CASSARQGVTGELFF. The DNA for the CDR3 is TGTGCCAGCAGCGCTCGACAGGGGGTTACCGGGGAGCTGTTTTTT.

V usage is TRBV7-9 and J usage is TRBJ2-7; D is possibly TRBD1 or TRBD2 (5 bases each). V lost 1 base to trimming and J lost 5 bases, with 18 bases between them. The germline CDR1 and CDR2 sequences are SEHNR and FQNEAQ (reference sequence). The CDR3 has 16 amino acids. As DNA, the CDR3 is TGTGCCAGCAGCTTAGGCTGGGGACGGGTGGTGGACGAGCAGTACTTC. As protein: CASSLGWGRVVDEQYF.

This rearrangement joins TRBV12-3 or TRBV12-4 to TRBJ1-5; 8 bases agree with TRBD1. The CDR3 sequence is 15 residues long. V was clipped by 5 bases and J by 4 bases; unmatched bases: 7. CDR3 sequence reads: CASSPTGDGNQPQHF. CDR3 DNA: TGTGCCAGCAGTCCGACAGGGGATGGGAATCAGCCCCAGCATTTT.

The CDR3 protein is CASSPPLGQGPDTQYF. In DNA form, the CDR3 reads TGTGCCAGCTCACCACCGTTGGGACAGGGGCCAGATACGCAGTATTTT. This chain connects TRBV18 to TRBJ2-3, with 10 nucleotides matching TRBD1. CDR3 length: 16 residues. J gave up 4 bases and V 0 bases, and 4 bases lay outside the gene matches. Germline V lookup: CDR1 KGHSH, CDR2 LQKENI.

There are a few counts of this clonotype. The rearrangement uses TRBV12-3 or TRBV12-4 and TRBJ1-6; TRBD1 aligns across 7 bases. CDR3 length: 14 residues. Losses at the gene ends were 7 bases for V and 7 bases for J; bases not matched to a gene: 7. The chain's CDR3 is CASTSTGYNSPLHF. Here the CDR3 DNA reads TGTGCCAGCACCTCGACAGGGTACAATTCACCCCTCCACTTT.

The J gene is TRBJ2-1, the V gene TRBV3-1; D gene uncertain. Trimming stripped 5 bases from V and 9 bases from J, with 20 bases between. The CDR3 is 15 residues long. Germline V gene lookup returns CDR1 LGHDT and CDR2 YNNKEL (reference sequence). Written as DNA, the CDR3 is TGTGCCAGCAGCGGAATCTACTCCGCTGTTGCTGAGCAGTTCTTC. It encodes CASSGIYSAVAEQFF.

This clonotype has a handful of counts. V gene TRBV5-1 combines with J gene TRBJ1-1; D is possibly TRBD1 (6 bases). Looked up from germline, CDR1 is SGHRS and CDR2 is YFSETQ. V lost 3 bases and J lost 0, with 24 bases in between. This CDR3 comprises 19 residues. As DNA, the CDR3 is TGCGCCAGCAGCTGGTCCCCGATGTCAGGGGCCATACTGAACACTGAAGCTTTCTTT. Translated, it gives CASSWSPMSGAILNTEAFF. Supplemented by reference TRBV5-1 and TRBJ1-1, the full variable domain reads KAGVTQTPRYLIKTRGQQVTLSCSPISGHRSVSWYQQTPGQGLQFLFEYFSETQRNKGNFPGRFSGRQFSNSRSEMNVSTLELGDSALYLCASSWSPMSGAILNTEAFFGQGTRLTVV.

The DNA for the CDR3 is TGCGCCAGCAGCCATGGATCTACCCAGCCGCCCAGGACAGCCCCAAGGTCCTACGAGCAGTACTTC. As protein: CASSHGSTQPPRTAPRSYEQYF. The chain joins TRBV5-1 to TRBJ2-7; D may be TRBD1 (6 bases). Germline assignment: CDR1 SGHRS and CDR2 YFSETQ. The CDR3 consists of 22 residues. Trimming removed 4 bases from V and 1 base from J, with 36 bases in between.

This chain joins TRBV29-1 and TRBJ1-1, with TRBD1 matching 7 bases. The CDR3 runs 14 residues. From germline, CDR1 is SQVTM and CDR2 ANQGSEA. V dropped 6 bases and J dropped 1; count of bases not matched to a gene: 8. The CDR3: CSVGPGQRNTEAFF. The CDR3 nucleotides read TGCAGCGTCGGACCGGGACAGAGGAACACTGAAGCTTTCTTT.

The count of this clonotype is one. The chain is built from TRBV9 and TRBJ1-2; D is uncertain. This CDR3 has 14 amino acids. Trimming took 0 bases from V and 2 from J, leaving 8 bases between them. Germline V gene sequence: CDR1 SGDLS, CDR2 YYNGEE. CDR3 DNA: TGTGCCAGCAGCGTAGTTGCGGGCAACTATGGCTACACCTTC. It codes for CASSVVAGNYGYTF.

This clonotype was recorded at least ten times. The chain carries TRBV25-1 and TRBJ2-3, with D unresolved. Germline V gene sequence: CDR1 MGHDK, CDR2 SYGVNS. V lost 1 base, J lost 2 bases, and 4 bases lay in between. This CDR3 comprises 13 residues. The CDR3: CASSELNTDTQYF. For the CDR3, the DNA is TGTGCCAGCAGTGAATTGAACACAGATACGCAGTATTTT.

The J gene is TRBJ2-1, the V gene TRBV18; D call uncertain. Germline-derived CDR1 and CDR2 are KGHSH and LQKENI. CDR3 size: 14 residues. Trimming stripped 3 bases from V and 6 bases from J, with 12 bases between. The DNA of the CDR3 is TGTGCCAGCTCACCGAGTTACAAGGTCAATGAGCAGTTCTTC. Encoded protein: CASSPSYKVNEQFF.